This TCR beta chain was observed in a study of blood T cell repertoires in COVID-19 (dated by TCRdb to about 2020). Concerning the study at large: Collaborator samples came from the United States, Italy and Spain and covered acute and convalescent phases of COVID-19. The prospective study material was composed of cDNA or gDNA derived from T cells, B-cell-depleted T cells, or PBMCs. The dataset comprised deeply sampled blood TCRbeta repertoires from subjects exposed to, actively infected with, or recovered from COVID-19. The repertoires were released in a freely available public database intended as a resource for research on the immune response to SARS-CoV-2. The samples were drawn from the first 160 participants of the ongoing ImmuneRACE study and from more than 1,000 subjects provided by 6 global collaborators. Nearly every sample came with metadata listing a de-identified subject ID, COVID-19 status, age in years and sex. HLA class I and class II types, where available, came from metadata supplied by the sample provider rather than from assay-based typing. The full study reports these points: Clinical and demographic metadata were provided uncurated, with the amount varying by source and participant.

For this clone: The target of this receptor is not known. Within one base of it there is no much larger clone, and no base qualities were kept.

Collaborating institutions collected whole blood in K2EDTA tubes following their own protocols. For TCRbeta analysis, collaborators shipped samples in one of three forms: frozen whole blood, isolated PBMCs, or DNA extracted from either of those sample types. The CDR3 numbers 15 residues from cysteine through phenylalanine. CDR3 DNA is the only sequence kept; it has 45 bases, read in frame from the first base. Relative to germline, V is 0 bases shorter and J is 8 bases shorter, with 13 bases between their ends. CDR1 and CDR2 are drawn from the germline V gene: ENHRY, SYGVKD. TCRbeta CDR3 regions were amplified from genomic DNA using the immunoSEQ Assay, a bias-controlled multiplex PCR. Per the source publication's procedure: Within the assay, amplification of reference gene primers was used to estimate how many nucleated cells each sample contained. To quantify the absolute abundance of each unique TCRbeta CDR3 rearrangement, sequence reads were collapsed and filtered. For each sample, productive Simpson clonality was calculated as the square root of Simpson's diversity index across productive rearrangements. The table was pulled from immuneACCESS by TCRdb, which kept in-frame rearrangements only. Such tables lose some clones; where checked, under half of the loss comes from unresolved V genes, and the rest has no known cause. From that table come the V and J calls and clone size; the DNA was used to work out D and trimming. The table for this sample lists 80,000 or so clones; roughly 91% of them were counted only once. Together, the top ten hold 1.9% of the sample.

The sequence was collected from a woman in her forties or fifties in a cohort sampled during active COVID-19. The source material was peripheral blood. The chain is encoded by TRBV10-3 joined to TRBJ1-4; the D gene assignment is ambiguous. The CDR3 loop reads CAISESDSFTEKLFF. In nucleotide form, the sequence is TGTGCCATCAGTGAGTCGGACTCGTTCACGGAAAAACTGTTTTTT.